These 11 T cell receptor beta chains were all obtained from the same sample, sequenced in a study of OX40 agonist ivuxolimab in advanced cancers. Profiled with immunoSEQ multiplex PCR; TCRdb holds only in-frame clones, not every one. The sample records under 40,000 clones, less than 90% being singletons. Here the sequenced sample was CD4+ or CD8+ T cells sorted from blood, taken in a trial of the OX40 agonist ivuxolimab. The receptor source for this set is an adult with an advanced solid tumor such as melanoma, head and neck, liver or kidney cancer.

The chain employs TRBV11-2 and TRBJ2-1, with D perhaps TRBD2 (6 bases). Trimming shortened V by 7 bases and J by 9 bases, and 19 bases separated the two germline ends. There are 14 residues in the CDR3. Germline V gene data show CDR1 as SGHAT and CDR2 as FQNNGV. This CDR3 reads CASNSIRGGFEQFF. The CDR3 nucleotides read TGTGCCAGCAACTCCATTCGAGGAGGGTTTGAGCAGTTCTTC.

J is TRBJ2-3 and V is TRBV7-6, with TRBD1 identical over 8 bases. The germline V gene encodes CDR1 SGHVS and CDR2 FNYEAQ. There are 13 residues in the CDR3. The J segment lost 8 bases and the V segment lost 1 base, leaving 2 bases of the junction unmatched. The CDR3: CASSLGDRGTQYF. CDR3 coding DNA: TGTGCCAGCAGCTTAGGTGACAGGGGTACGCAGTATTTT.

This chain uses TRBV27 with TRBJ2-7; D is ambiguous. This CDR3 region has 14 residues. Germline loops: CDR1 MNHEY, CDR2 SMNVEV (reference sequence). V was shortened by 1 base and J by 0 bases, with 7 bases between the two germline ends. The CDR3 bases are TGTGCCAGCAGTTTATACGCGAGCTCCTACGAGCAGTACTTC. It translates to CASSLYASSYEQYF.

This clone is a singleton in its sample. V and J are TRBV23-1 and TRBJ1-4; maybe TRBD1 (5 bases). Being an ORF, TRBV23-1 has a function that is uncertain. The CDR3 covers 14 residues. Trimming took 2 bases from V and 8 from J, leaving 12 bases between them. The CDR3 sequence: CASSQPGEGEKLFF. CDR3 sequence (DNA): TGCGCCAGCAGTCAACCGGGGGAAGGGGAAAAACTGTTTTTT.

The chain carries TRBV11-2 and TRBJ2-3, with D possibly matching TRBD2 (6 bases). Trimming stripped 4 bases from V and 5 bases from J, with 16 bases between. The CDR3 loop spans 15 amino acids. Germline V lookup: CDR1 SGHAT, CDR2 FQNNGV. This CDR3 reads CASSSPATGRDTQYF. The DNA of the CDR3 is TGTGCCAGCAGCTCACCTGCTACCGGGAGAGATACGCAGTATTTT.

The chain carries TRBV7-2 and TRBJ2-7; the match to TRBD2 covers 7 bases. With V trimmed by 1 base and J by 0 bases, 3 bases remained unmatched. Per germline, CDR1 SGHTA and CDR2 FQGNSA. CDR3 length equals 15 residues. DNA for the CDR3: TGTGCCAGCAGCTTAGGGTCTAGCGGCTCCTACGAGCAGTACTTC. It encodes CASSLGSSGSYEQYF.

The chain recombines TRBV5-1 with TRBJ2-7, with TRBD1 matching 8 bases. The germline CDR1 and CDR2 sequences are SGHRS and YFSETQ. Trimming took 0 bases from V and 7 from J; bases not matched to a gene: 3. The CDR3 runs 13 residues. For the CDR3, the DNA is TGCGCCAGCAGCTTGGGAGACAGGGGAGAGCAGTACTTC. Translating it yields CASSLGDRGEQYF.

V is TRBV4-2 and J is TRBJ2-2, with 10 positions matching TRBD2. The CDR3 consists of 15 residues. The germline CDR1 and CDR2 sequences are LGHNA and YNFKEQ. V lost 6 bases and J lost 5; bases outside the gene matches: 6. The CDR3 DNA is TGTGCCAGCAGTCCAGCGGGGGGGCGGACCGGGGAGCTGTTTTTT. Amino acid sequence: CASSPAGGRTGELFF.

This chain joins TRBV6-1 and TRBJ1-5; no clear D. V lost 0 bases to trimming and J lost 16 bases, with 19 bases between them. Germline V CDR1 and CDR2: MNHNS, SASEGT. The CDR3 totals 14 residues. The CDR3 reads CASSEAYNLALVHF. CDR3 sequence (DNA): TGTGCCAGCAGTGAAGCCTACAACCTAGCCCTTGTACATTTT.

This clone is deemed medium-sized. The chain recombines TRBV30 with TRBJ1-1, with 7 bases matching TRBD1. Germline V gene lookup returns CDR1 GTSNPN and CDR2 SVGIG (reference sequence). This CDR3 comprises 17 residues. With V trimmed by 2 bases and J by 2 bases, 14 bases remained unmatched. The CDR3 spells CAWSPSLRGQINTEAFF. The CDR3 DNA follows: TGTGCCTGGAGTCCAAGCCTTAGGGGGCAAATTAACACTGAAGCTTTCTTT.

This chain links TRBV19 with TRBJ2-5; the D gene is possibly TRBD1 (5 bases). In germline, CDR1 is LNHDA, CDR2 SQIVND (reference sequence). This CDR3 spans 12 amino acids. Between the trimmed V and J ends, which lost 7 bases and 5 bases, there was a span of 11 bases. The CDR3 DNA follows: TGTGCCAGTAAAGGGGATCTGGAGACCCAGTACTTC. This gives the protein CASKGDLETQYF. Filled out from reference TRBV19 and TRBJ2-5, the complete variable domain reads DGGITQSPKYLFRKEGQNVTLSCEQNLNHDAMYWYRQDPGQGLRLIYYSQIVNDFQKGDIAEGYSVSREKKESFPLTVTSAQKNPTAFYLCASKGDLETQYFGPGTRLLVL.